These 18 T cell receptor beta chains were all obtained from the same sample, sequenced in a study of T cells in Graves' hyperthyroidism and ophthalmopathy. What was amplified from RNA transcripts were TCR beta CDR3 regions. A first-round RT-PCR of the TCR CDR3 used the HTBI primer set. TCRdb itself ran the multiplex PCR reads through MiXCR, one entry per CDR3 protein. The table records 110,000 to 150,000 distinct CDR3 sequences, roughly a fifth of them present only once. Sequenced input: blood. All receptors derive from a woman between 50 and 59 years old with Graves' hyperthyroidism that later progressed to Graves' ophthalmopathy.

This clonotype was detected ten times or more. J is TRBJ1-1 and V is TRBV20-1; D is possibly TRBD1 (5 bases). The CDR3 spans 15 residues. The germline V gene encodes CDR1 DFQATT and CDR2 SNEGSKA (reference sequence). V was clipped by 3 bases and J by 3 bases, with 17 bases between them. CDR3 sequence (DNA): TGCAGTGCTAGGAGGCAGGGAATTATAGACACTGAAGCTTTCTTT. Amino acids: CSARRQGIIDTEAFF.

Concerning this clonotype: Sequence at one end of the junction differs from germline and may be a read error. V gene TRBV12-3 or TRBV12-4 combines with J gene TRBJ2-2, with D possibly being TRBD1 (7 bases). The CDR3 is made up of 16 amino acids. The CDR3 sequence is CAGSLWSAGGLGELFF. CDR3 sequence (DNA): TGTGCCGGCAGTTTGTGGTCGGCAGGGGGACTCGGGGAGCTGTTTTTT.

This clonotype showed up just a few times. The chain couples TRBV6-4 to TRBJ2-3; TRBD2 might be the D (5 bases). From germline, CDR1 is MRHNA and CDR2 SNTAGT. The CDR3 spans 14 residues. Trimming stripped 3 bases from V and 2 bases from J, with 9 bases between. The CDR3 nucleotides are TGTGCCAGCAGTGAAGGACTTTACACAGATACGCAGTATTTT. Protein sequence: CASSEGLYTDTQYF.

The genes are TRBV6-2 or TRBV6-3 and TRBJ1-2; 9 bases agree with TRBD1. J lost 2 bases, V lost 6 bases, and 4 bases had no gene match. Germline V gives CDR1 MNHEY, CDR2 SVGEGT. CDR3 length: 14 amino acids. The DNA for the CDR3 is TGTGCCAGCAGCTATGGGACAGGGAACTATGGCTACACCTTC. Residues: CASSYGTGNYGYTF.

In its sample, this clonotype was seen many times. The V call is TRBV18, the J call TRBJ2-5; 7 nucleotides agree with TRBD2. The ends lost 5 bases at V and 3 bases at J; junction bases unmatched: 6. This CDR3 contains 14 residues. Germline values: CDR1 KGHSH, CDR2 LQKENI. The CDR3 DNA reads as TGTGCCAGCTCATCCGGGGGAGGGGAAGAGACCCAGTACTTC. It yields the protein CASSSGGGEETQYF.

This clonotype was seen only once. The chain combines TRBV30 with TRBJ1-1; unclear D gene. The CDR3 has 14 residues. V was pared by 2 bases and J by 0 bases, with 10 bases between. From germline, CDR1 is GTSNPN and CDR2 SVGIG (reference sequence). CDR3 residues: CAWSRGEMNTEAFF. The CDR3 DNA reads TGTGCCTGGAGTCGTGGGGAGATGAACACTGAAGCTTTCTTT.

This clonotype has a handful of counts. The V call is TRBV4-1, the J call TRBJ1-1; D is ambiguous. There are 14 residues in the CDR3. Trimming stripped 0 bases from V and 0 bases from J, with 5 bases between. The germline V gene has CDR1 MGHRA and CDR2 YSYEKL. Written as DNA, the CDR3 is TGCGCCAGCAGCCAAGACCCCCTGAACACTGAAGCTTTCTTT. This translates into CASSQDPLNTEAFF.

This clonotype was seen ten or more times. This rearrangement joins TRBV5-1 to TRBJ2-1, with 15 bases fitting TRBD2. This CDR3 comprises 16 residues. Germline loops: CDR1 SGHRS, CDR2 YFSETQ. J was trimmed by 8 bases and V by 4 bases; bases with no gene match: 7. CDR3: CASSKTGTSGRHEQFF. Here the CDR3 DNA reads TGCGCCAGCAGCAAAACCGGGACTAGCGGGAGGCATGAGCAGTTCTTC. Based on the CDR3 plus reference TRBV5-1 and TRBJ2-1, the full variable domain is KAGVTQTPRYLIKTRGQQVTLSCSPISGHRSVSWYQQTPGQGLQFLFEYFSETQRNKGNFPGRFSGRQFSNSRSEMNVSTLELGDSALYLCASSKTGTSGRHEQFFGPGTRLTVL.

The rearrangement links TRBV5-1 to TRBJ1-5; 11 bases fit TRBD1. Germline values: CDR1 SGHRS, CDR2 YFSETQ. The CDR3 runs 15 residues. The junction had 4 bases not matched to a gene; V was cut back by 4 bases and J by 4 bases. The CDR3 sequence is CASSRGQGDNQPQHF. CDR3 nucleotides: TGCGCCAGCAGCCGGGGACAGGGGGATAATCAGCCCCAGCATTTT.

This clonotype was observed at least ten times. This chain uses TRBV12-3 or TRBV12-4 with TRBJ1-1, with unresolved D. The V gene lost 2 bases and the J gene lost 1 base, with 5 bases spanning the gap. CDR3 length: 13 amino acids. CDR3 bases: TGTGCCAGCAGTTTAAGGGAGAACACTGAAGCTTTCTTT. It specifies CASSLRENTEAFF.

This clonotype has at least ten counts. The rearrangement joins TRBV10-2 to TRBJ1-1, with D unresolved. V dropped 6 bases and J dropped 1 base, with 9 bases sitting between them. This CDR3 is 13 amino acids long. The germline V gene has CDR1 WSHSY and CDR2 SAAADI. CDR3 DNA sequence: TGCGCCAGCAGGGACCGACAGAACACTGAAGCTTTCTTT. Encoded protein: CASRDRQNTEAFF.

This clonotype was observed many times. J is TRBJ1-1 and V is TRBV6-2 or TRBV6-3; D call uncertain. The CDR3 totals 13 residues. V was shortened by 2 bases and J by 4 bases, with 8 bases between the two germline ends. Germline assignment: CDR1 MNHEY and CDR2 SVGEGT. DNA of the CDR3: TGTGCCAGCAGTTACACCGGGAGCACTGAAGCTTTCTTT. Amino acid sequence: CASSYTGSTEAFF.

This clonotype was detected a few times. V and J are TRBV20-1 and TRBJ2-7, with D maybe TRBD2 (5 bases). The V and J ends lost 6 bases and 0 bases respectively, with 9 bases between them. Germline CDR1 DFQATT, CDR2 SNEGSKA (reference sequence). The CDR3 runs 12 residues. This chain's CDR3 is CSADYSSYEQYF. The CDR3 nucleotides are TGCAGTGCCGACTATTCCTCCTACGAGCAGTACTTC.

This sequence joins TRBV7-3 and TRBJ1-1; 11 positions agree with TRBD1. The CDR3 contains 15 residues. Germline CDR1 and CDR2: SGHTA and FQGTGA. After removal of 2 bases from V and 4 bases from J, the junction contained 3 bases not matched to a gene. DNA for the CDR3: TGTGCCAGCAGCTTAGCCGGGACAGGGGGCACTGAAGCTTTCTTT. Translation: CASSLAGTGGTEAFF.

In its sample, this clonotype was seen many times. The V and J genes are TRBV28 and TRBJ1-2; 11 bases fit TRBD1. V dropped 10 bases and J dropped 2; count of bases not matched to a gene: 9. Germline CDR1 reads MDHEN; CDR2 reads SYDVKM. The CDR3 sequence is 15 residues long. CDR3 in DNA: TGTGCCATTACCCGGGACAGGGGGAACAACTATGGCTACACCTTC. The encoded protein is CAITRDRGNNYGYTF.

There are many counts of this clonotype. The chain joins TRBV16 to TRBJ2-7; no clear D gene. V was trimmed by 2 bases and J by 1 base, leaving 6 bases between them. Germline V lookup: CDR1 KGHSY, CDR2 FQNENV. The length of the CDR3 is 13 residues. CDR3 bases: TGTGCCAGCAGCCAAGGATTATCCTACGAGCAGTACTTC. Translated, it gives CASSQGLSYEQYF.

This clonotype was picked up many times. The V call is TRBV20-1, the J call TRBJ1-5; 10 nucleotides match TRBD1. Trimming took 1 base from V and 4 from J; bases not matched to a gene: 4. Germline CDR1 reads DFQATT; CDR2 reads SNEGSKA (reference sequence). The CDR3 totals 15 residues. Here the CDR3 DNA reads TGCAGTGCTAGAGGGGGACAGGGGAGAAATCAGCCCCAGCATTTT. The encoded protein is CSARGGQGRNQPQHF.

In this sample, this clonotype turned up many times. The chain links TRBV5-1 to TRBJ1-2; D may be TRBD1 (5 bases). V was trimmed by 4 bases and J by 4 bases, leaving 8 bases between them. There are 12 residues in the CDR3. The germline CDR1 and CDR2 sequences are SGHRS and YFSETQ. CDR3 DNA: TGCGCCAGCAGCACAGGCCTCTATGGCTACACCTTC. Its protein product is CASSTGLYGYTF.